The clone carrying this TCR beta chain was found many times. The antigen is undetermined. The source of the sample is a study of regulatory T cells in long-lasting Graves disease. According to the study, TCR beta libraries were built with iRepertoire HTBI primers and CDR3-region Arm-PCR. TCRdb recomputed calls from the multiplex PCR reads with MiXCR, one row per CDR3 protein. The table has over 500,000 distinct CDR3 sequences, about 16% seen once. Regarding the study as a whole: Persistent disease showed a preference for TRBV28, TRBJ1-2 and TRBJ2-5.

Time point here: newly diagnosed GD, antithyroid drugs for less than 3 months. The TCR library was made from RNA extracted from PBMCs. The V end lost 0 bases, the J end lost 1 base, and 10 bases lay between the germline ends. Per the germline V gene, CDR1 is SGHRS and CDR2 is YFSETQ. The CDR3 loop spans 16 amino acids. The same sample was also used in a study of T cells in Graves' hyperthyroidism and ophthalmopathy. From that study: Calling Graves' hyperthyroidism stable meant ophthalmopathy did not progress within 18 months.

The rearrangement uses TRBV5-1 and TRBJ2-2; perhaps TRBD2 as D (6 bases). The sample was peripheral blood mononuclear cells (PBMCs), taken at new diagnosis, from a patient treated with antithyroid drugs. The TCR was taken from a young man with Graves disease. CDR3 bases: TGCGCCAGCAGCTTGGAATGGCGGGGGAACACCGGGGAGCTGTTTTTT. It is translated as CASSLEWRGNTGELFF. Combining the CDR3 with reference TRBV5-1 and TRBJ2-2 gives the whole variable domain KAGVTQTPRYLIKTRGQQVTLSCSPISGHRSVSWYQQTPGQGLQFLFEYFSETQRNKGNFPGRFSGRQFSNSRSEMNVSTLELGDSALYLCASSLEWRGNTGELFFGEGSRLTVL.